This paragraph covers one T cell receptor beta chain sequence. Its specific antigen is unknown. No qualities accompany the bases; no much larger clone lies one base away. The CDR3 regions of human TCRbeta chains were analyzed by immunosequencing. The study's processing was this. TCRs in the repertoires were compared against a reference library of SARS-CoV-2-specific TCRs that had been generated with the MIRA antigen-specificity platform. Breadth meant the fraction of unique TCRs that were SARS-CoV-2-associated, whereas depth meant the fraction of total T cells that were SARS-CoV-2-associated. Each spike-specific TCR was assigned to its reactive spike region and to a CD4 or CD8 class using the MIRA data. Log10-transformed breadth and depth values were compared by one-way ANOVA with Sidak's multiple comparisons tests. In its TCRdb copy, this immuneACCESS table keeps in-frame sequences only and misses some clones. Where compared with another copy, unresolved V genes explain less than half of these, and the others have no known cause. The V and J calls and clone size were taken over from that table, and D and trimming were inferred from the DNA. The sample data list tens of thousands of clones, and approximately 84% of these were observed just once. Around 27% of the sample is held by the ten biggest clonotypes.

These data originate in a study of T cell responses to AZD1222 COVID-19 vaccine (TCRdb year 2021). In terms of the full investigation: AZD1222 recipients given second doses at about 4 weeks or at about 12 weeks were pooled, since spike-specific TCR depth and breadth were not found to differ between the two schedules. Trial participants were enrolled by age into 18-55, 56-69 and 70-plus year subgroups, with roughly 160, 29 and 62 TCR-sequenced participants respectively. TCR sequencing covered over 230 trial participants: about 210 given two doses of AZD1222 and 26 given two doses of MenACWY control vaccine. The full study reports these points: Conclusions about previously exposed vaccinees were limited because only six AZD1222 recipients were SARS-CoV-2 seropositive at baseline. Most participants were white British and females outnumbered males, and the authors suggested that clonal diversity may have been underestimated. After two AZD1222 doses, both the breadth and the depth of spike-specific TCRs were significantly higher than at day 0 and than in MenACWY recipients. Because no samples from the day 14 peak response were available, repertoires could be characterized only after the peak T cell response. Nearly half of unique spike-specific TCRs reportedly recognized epitopes outside regions mutated in the B.1.351 and B.1.1.7 variants. The vaccine-associated CD4 TCRs covered the entire spike protein, and the dominant responses fell in regions 160-218 and 743-854. The 56-69-year group was small, and its depth increase did not reach significance, likely because of low power.

The germline V gene yields SGHTA for CDR1 and FQGNSA for CDR2. The V end loses 1 base and the J end loses 0 bases, and a stretch of 7 bases separates them. Reading from cysteine to phenylalanine, the CDR3 counts 15 amino acids. Only the CDR3 portion is preserved as DNA: 45 bases, with reading frame beginning at the first base. The time point label corresponds to: baseline before first vaccination. The vaccinee samples were drawn from two UK trials, COV001 and COV002, one of which was a single-blind randomized controlled phase 2/3 trial testing AZD1222 (ChAdOx1 nCoV-19) in healthy adults. Trial participant PBMC samples were collected at day 0 and day 28 after the second dose for TCRbeta chain sequencing.

The chain employs TRBV7-2 and TRBJ1-5, with an unclear D gene assignment. Here the sequenced sample was peripheral blood, taken on day 0 of AZD1222 vaccination. The TCR comes from an adult in good health. In nucleotides, the sequence is TGTGCCAGCAGCTTAGATGCGAGTAGCAATCAGCCCCAGCATTTT. Its coded protein is CASSLDASSNQPQHF.